These 20 T cell receptor beta chains were sequenced from one sample in a study of T cell repertoires in cytomegalovirus infection. TCRdb ran MiXCR on the reads and lists one entry per CDR3 protein. The table has 900,000 to 950,000 distinct CDR3 sequences, 30% to 40% seen once. These receptors have no known antigen. The material was cultured CD8+ T cells from PBMCs, obtained from culture after CMV antigen stimulation. These receptors all come from a human donor in good health (CMV status not recorded). Some clones in this sample may be carry-over from other donors' samples.

Concerning this clonotype itself: This could be a read error, since a much larger clone is one nucleotide away. This chain uses TRBV12-3 or TRBV12-4 with TRBJ2-6; a weak D match, TRBD1 (5 bases). CDR3 length: 15 amino acids. The CDR3 sequence is CASRLGTSGAIVLTF. The CDR3 region has the DNA TGTGCCAGCAGGTTAGGAACCTCTGGGGCCATCGTCCTGACTTTC.

A word on this clonotype: A much larger clonotype is one base distant, so this may be a read error. The V gene is TRBV7-2, the J gene TRBJ1-5; maybe TRBD1 (5 bases). This CDR3 is 15 amino acids long. V lost 2 bases to trimming and J lost 6 bases, with 14 bases between them. Germline V gene data show CDR1 as SGHTA and CDR2 as FQGNSA. CDR3 nucleotide sequence: TGTACCAGCAGCTTAAACGGGGGAGCCGGTCAGCCCCAGCATTTT. Translated, it gives CTSSLNGGAGQPQHF.

The chain joins TRBV7-2 to TRBJ1-2, with D possibly TRBD1 on 5 matching bases. There are 16 residues in the CDR3. The V gene lost 2 bases and the J gene lost 4 bases, with 17 bases spanning the gap. The germline CDR1 and CDR2 sequences are SGHTA and FQGNSA. The CDR3 sequence: CASSLTTAGLFYGYTF. The DNA of the CDR3 is TGTGCCAGCAGCTTAACGACAGCCGGACTTTTCTATGGCTACACCTTC.

This chain connects TRBV20-1 to TRBJ2-7; D not resolved. This CDR3 region has 14 residues. Trimming took 3 bases from V and 2 from J, leaving 14 bases between them. Germline V gene sequence: CDR1 DFQATT, CDR2 SNEGSKA (reference sequence). The CDR3 DNA is TGCAGTGCTAGGGACCGACACACAACCTACGAGCAGTACGTC. Residues: CSARDRHTTYEQYV.

The chain couples TRBV4-1 to TRBJ1-5, with 12 nucleotides matching TRBD1. The CDR3 is 16 residues long. The trim removed 4 bases at V and 5 bases at J, leaving 6 bases unmatched. Per germline, CDR1 MGHRA and CDR2 YSYEKL. The CDR3 here is CASSLGQGAVYQPQHF. The CDR3 DNA reads as TGCGCCAGCAGCCTGGGACAGGGGGCCGTTTATCAGCCCCAGCATTTT.

The chain links TRBV24-1 to TRBJ2-3; 7 nucleotides match TRBD1. The CDR3 loop spans 14 amino acids. Looked up from germline, CDR1 is KGHDR and CDR2 is SFDVKD. The J segment lost 4 bases and the V segment lost 3 bases, leaving 3 bases of the junction unmatched. The CDR3 protein is CATSDAQGADTQYF. The CDR3 DNA follows: TGTGCCACCAGTGATGCCCAGGGGGCAGATACGCAGTATTTT.

The chain recombines TRBV7-9 with TRBJ1-2; TRBD1 aligns across 7 bases. The germline gives CDR1 SEHNR, CDR2 FQNEAQ (reference sequence). V shed 5 bases and J 5 bases; nucleotides not matched to a gene: 11. The CDR3 runs 15 residues. CDR3 sequence: CASSPGDSWRYGYTF. As DNA, the CDR3 is TGTGCCAGCAGCCCCGGGGACAGCTGGAGGTATGGCTACACCTTC. The full variable domain, rest sourced from reference TRBV7-9 and TRBJ1-2, is DTGVSQNPRHKITKRGQNVTFRCDPISEHNRLYWYRQTLGQGPEFLTYFQNEAQLEKSRLLSDRFSAERPKGSFSTLEIQRTEQGDSAMYLCASSPGDSWRYGYTFGSGTRLTVV.

The sample holds a few counts of this clonotype. The V call is TRBV6-2 or TRBV6-3, the J call TRBJ2-2; TRBD2 aligns across 10 bases. The CDR3 consists of 14 residues. Germline V gene sequence: CDR1 MNHEY, CDR2 SVGEGT. The ends lost 7 bases at V and 5 bases at J; junction bases unmatched: 4. The CDR3 sequence is CASTPSGGTGELFF. CDR3 DNA sequence: TGTGCCAGCACGCCTAGCGGGGGAACCGGGGAGCTGTTTTTT.

Ten or more counts support this clonotype. The gene calls are TRBV6-1 and TRBJ1-2; the D is unclear. V dropped 7 bases and J dropped 1 base, with 10 bases sitting between them. This CDR3 has 13 amino acids. The germline CDR1 and CDR2 sequences are MNHNS and SASEGT. The CDR3 region has the DNA TGTGCCAGCACTCTAGGGCTTAACTATGGCTACACCTTC. It codes for CASTLGLNYGYTF.

This chain connects TRBV12-5 to TRBJ2-5; 10 nucleotides agree with TRBD2. The CDR3 loop spans 16 amino acids. The trim removed 3 bases at V and 1 base at J, leaving 5 bases unmatched. Germline V lookup: CDR1 LGHNT, CDR2 FRNRAP. The CDR3 DNA reads as TGTGCTAGTGGTTTAAGTAGCGGGGGGATCCAAGAGACCCAGTACTTC. It specifies CASGLSSGGIQETQYF.

This chain connects TRBV7-9 to TRBJ1-6; TRBD1 matches 10 bases. V shed 5 bases and J 0 bases; nucleotides not matched to a gene: 19. The CDR3 sequence is 22 residues long. Germline assignment: CDR1 SEHNR and CDR2 FQNEAQ (reference sequence). CDR3 amino acids: CASSRDRGRQGRISSYNSPLHF. CDR3 DNA sequence: TGTGCCAGCAGCCGGGACAGGGGCAGGCAGGGTCGAATCAGCTCCTATAATTCACCCCTCCACTTT.

This clonotype was seen a handful of times. This chain joins TRBV19 and TRBJ2-3; D call uncertain. The CDR3 covers 13 residues. V was trimmed by 10 bases and J by 0 bases, leaving 11 bases between them. Germline V gene lookup returns CDR1 LNHDA and CDR2 SQIVND (reference sequence). The CDR3 is CATAAASTDTQYF. The CDR3 DNA reads as TGTGCCACGGCGGCCGCCAGCACAGATACGCAGTATTTT.

This clonotype has a count of ten or more. The CDR3 DNA is TGTGCCAGCAGCCGGGACGGCCGAGCCAAAAACATTCAGTACTTC. It translates to CASSRDGRAKNIQYF. The rearrangement links TRBV7-9 to TRBJ2-4, with D perhaps given as TRBD1 or TRBD2 (5 bases each). Trimming pared 5 bases from V and 0 bases from J, leaving 11 bases between. Germline V gene sequence: CDR1 SEHNR, CDR2 FQNEAQ (reference sequence). The length of the CDR3 is 15 residues.

The chain uses TRBV19 and TRBJ1-4; a possible D gene is TRBD1 (6 bases). The CDR3 totals 13 residues. Deletions cut 3 bases from V and 7 bases from J, with 9 bases between. Per germline, CDR1 LNHDA and CDR2 SQIVND (reference sequence). The CDR3 DNA is TGTGCCAGTAGTATGCAGGGGATTGAAAAACTGTTTTTT. The encoded protein is CASSMQGIEKLFF.

The rearrangement uses TRBV6-1 and TRBJ1-5, with D perhaps TRBD1 (5 bases). The germline gives CDR1 MNHNS, CDR2 SASEGT. V lost 0 bases to trimming and J lost 1 base, with 16 bases between them. This CDR3 contains 18 residues. The CDR3 DNA sequence: TGTGCCAGCAGTGAAGCGTCGTGGGGGAGAGGGAGCAATCAGCCCCAGCATTTT. Its translation is CASSEASWGRGSNQPQHF.

For this clonotype: With a much larger clone just one base away, this may be a read error. V and J are TRBV7-9 and TRBJ2-7; the D is unclear. Germline CDR1 SEHNR, CDR2 FQNEAQ (reference sequence). The CDR3 extends over 14 amino acids. DNA for the CDR3: TGTGCCAACAGCGCCCGGTACAGCTCCTACGAGCAGTACTTC. Its translation is CANSARYSSYEQYF.

This clonotype occurred a few times. The chain recombines TRBV20-1 with TRBJ2-3, with D possibly being TRBD1 or TRBD2 (7 bases each). The germline CDR1 and CDR2 sequences are DFQATT and SNEGSKA (reference sequence). With 8 bases removed from V and 5 bases from J, the gap between germline ends came to 23 bases. There are 15 residues in the CDR3. This CDR3 reads CSPAHQGGAIDTQYF. The DNA for the CDR3 is TGCAGTCCTGCTCACCAGGGGGGGGCAATAGATACGCAGTATTTT.

Comments on this clonotype: An end of the junction differs from the germline gene, which may be a read error. This rearrangement joins TRBV7-2 to TRBJ1-2, with unresolved D. This CDR3 is 12 amino acids long. Germline V CDR1 and CDR2: SGHTA, FQGNSA. The CDR3 DNA sequence: TGTGTCAGCAGCTTAGGACCCCAGCCCTACACCTTC. This codes for CVSSLGPQPYTF.

The genes are TRBV19 and TRBJ1-3; the D gene is possibly TRBD1 (5 bases). Trimming took off 0 bases at V and 3 bases at J, with 12 bases between the two ends. This CDR3 region has 16 residues. Germline V gene sequence: CDR1 LNHDA, CDR2 SQIVND (reference sequence). The CDR3 protein is CASSIDPDRYGNTIYF. The CDR3 coding sequence is TGTGCCAGTAGTATAGACCCCGACAGATATGGAAACACCATATATTTT.

The table lists this clonotype with many counts. CDR3 residues: CASSAKPGPEGYTF. In nucleotides, the CDR3 is TGTGCCAGTAGTGCGAAGCCAGGTCCCGAGGGCTACACCTTC. The rearrangement links TRBV19 to TRBJ1-2, with no clear D. The ends were cut back, 5 bases at V and 8 bases at J, with 18 bases in the middle. CDR3 length: 14 amino acids. Germline loops: CDR1 LNHDA, CDR2 SQIVND (reference sequence).